This T cell receptor (beta chain) came from a study of OX40 agonist ivuxolimab in advanced cancers. Across the study: Patients received the agonistic anti-OX40 (CD134) antibody ivuxolimab. Under the entry rules, prior anti-PD-1, anti-PD-L1 or anti-CTLA-4 therapy was allowed, and less than 50% had some. While on treatment, patients had intravenous ivuxolimab at 0.01 to 10 mg/kg every 2 weeks. Dose-escalation patients were diagnosed with hepatocellular carcinoma, melanoma, renal cell cancer or head and neck cancer.

The repertoire was sequenced with immunoSEQ multiplex PCR; TCRdb's copy has only in-frame clones and lacks some. The repertoire holds roughly 48,000 clones, with around 84% as singletons. Only a few counts were recorded for this clone. The V gene end was trimmed by 5 bases and the J gene end by 3 bases; junction bases not matched to a gene: 14. This CDR3 spans 19 amino acids. Germline assignment: CDR1 SGHNT and CDR2 YYREEE (reference sequence). The TCR was taken from an adult with an advanced solid tumor such as melanoma, head and neck, liver or kidney cancer. This sample comprised CD4+ or CD8+ T cells sorted from blood, obtained in a trial of the OX40 agonist ivuxolimab. The gene calls are TRBV5-4 and TRBJ2-5, with 15 bases fitting TRBD2. In nucleotides, the CDR3 is TGTGCCAGCAGTAAAACAATAAGGACTAGCGGGAGGGAAAAAGAGACCCAGTACTTC. Encoded protein: CASSKTIRTSGREKETQYF.